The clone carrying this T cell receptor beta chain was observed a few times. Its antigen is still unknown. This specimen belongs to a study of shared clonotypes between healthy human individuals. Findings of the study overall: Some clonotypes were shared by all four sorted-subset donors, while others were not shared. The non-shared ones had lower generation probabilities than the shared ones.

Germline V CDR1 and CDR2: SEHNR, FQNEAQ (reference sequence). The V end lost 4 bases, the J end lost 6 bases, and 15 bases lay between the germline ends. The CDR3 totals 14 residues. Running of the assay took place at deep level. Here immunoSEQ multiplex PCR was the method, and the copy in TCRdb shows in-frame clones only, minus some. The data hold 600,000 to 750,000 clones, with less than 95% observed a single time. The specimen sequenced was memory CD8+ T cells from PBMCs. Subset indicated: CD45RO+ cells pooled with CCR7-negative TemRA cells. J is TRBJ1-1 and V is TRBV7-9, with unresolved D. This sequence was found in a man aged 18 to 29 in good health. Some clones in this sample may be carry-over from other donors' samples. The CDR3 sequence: CASSSSVDSPEAFF. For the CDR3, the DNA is TGTGCCAGCAGCTCCTCAGTGGATTCCCCTGAAGCTTTCTTT.